The present entry profiles one T cell receptor beta chain with its context. The PCR contained 60 Vbeta and 13 Jbeta primers. Using immunoSEQ multiplex PCR, the repertoire was profiled, and TCRdb retains in-frame clones only, with some absent. The sample totals tens of thousands of clones; its top ten clones hold 4% to 5.5%. The sample originates from a study of cytomegalovirus exposure and HLA in healthy donors. The V gene's germline CDR1 is SGDLS and CDR2 YYNGEE. After removal of 3 bases from V and 5 bases from J, the junction contained 6 bases not matched to a gene. The CDR3 covers 15 residues. Specimen: PBMCs. This TCR derives from a man aged 30 to 45 in good health and CMV-seropositive. The chain employs TRBV9 and TRBJ2-1; 9 bases line up with TRBD2. CDR3 residues: CASSELAGDDNEQFF. CDR3 bases: TGTGCCAGCAGCGAATTAGCGGGGGACGACAATGAGCAGTTCTTC.